This TCR beta chain was sequenced during a study of cytomegalovirus exposure and HLA in healthy donors. Study results and limitations: In a later analysis, CMV-associated beta chains were mostly HLA-associated, it appeared.

The PCR used 60 Vbeta and 13 Jbeta primers. Clones were sequenced by immunoSEQ multiplex PCR, and TCRdb holds only the in-frame ones, with some missing. The repertoire includes 95,000 to 150,000 clones, around 70% of them detected once, and more than 3.5% sits in the top ten. With respect to this clone: Antigen: not known.

Per the germline V gene, CDR1 is SGHDT and CDR2 is YYEEEE. The CDR3 is made up of 17 amino acids. The J segment lost 8 bases and the V segment lost 4 bases, leaving 13 bases of the junction unmatched. The rearrangement links TRBV5-6 to TRBJ2-3; TRBD2 aligns across 13 bases. The clonotype comes from a man aged 35-49 years in good health and CMV-seropositive. Sequenced material: PBMCs. The CDR3 spells CASSGVGLAGARGTQYF. The CDR3 DNA is TGTGCCAGCAGCGGGGTAGGACTAGCGGGAGCCAGAGGTACGCAGTATTTT.